A single TCR beta chain is shown here with its context. In the authors' workflow: Reference gene primer amplification in the assay estimated nucleated cell counts. Clones were read by immunoSEQ multiplex PCR, and TCRdb kept only the in-frame ones, dropping some. The DNA was the basis for D and trimming; V, J and clone size are from that table. This sample carries roughly 100,000 clones, approximately 91% of them seen once, and the ten largest clones take 4.2%. The CDR3 has 15 residues. Germline V gene lookup returns CDR1 LGHDT and CDR2 YNNKEL (reference sequence). V shed 4 bases and J shed 0 bases, with 13 bases lying between them. These data are taken from a study of blood T cell repertoires in COVID-19. Study details: Specimens from acute and convalescent COVID-19 originated in the United States, Italy and Spain. From T cells, B-cell-depleted T cells, or PBMCs came the material, which was cDNA or gDNA.

The receptor was derived from a man aged 18 to 30 with acute or convalescent COVID-19. Sequences were obtained from peripheral blood. The chain has TRBV3-1 (or the pseudogene TRBV3-2) and TRBJ2-7; a possible D gene is TRBD2 (5 bases). Written as DNA, the CDR3 is TGTGCCAGCAGCCCTGGACGGGATTTCTCCTACGAGCAGTACTTC. Encoded protein: CASSPGRDFSYEQYF.